This T cell receptor beta chain appears in the sequencing data of a study of neurological immune-mediated disorders. TCRdb itself ran the 5' RACE reads through MiXCR, one entry per CDR3 protein. Among 30,000 to 40,000 distinct CDR3 sequences, 3.8% were seen once, and the ten largest hold 2.2%. This CDR3 comprises 13 residues. CDR1 MNHEY and CDR2 SMNVEV come from the germline V gene (reference sequence). The V and J ends lost 6 bases and 1 base respectively, with 9 bases between them. This clonotype showed up just a few times. The origin of this receptor is a man aged 30 to 39 with multiple sclerosis. This rearrangement joins TRBV27 to TRBJ1-1, with D uncertain. The sample taken for sequencing was PBMCs. This CDR3 reads CASRIHGNTEAFF. The CDR3 DNA is TGTGCCAGCAGGATTCATGGGAACACTGAAGCTTTCTTT.